The next 31 T cell receptor beta chains were all read from a single sample in a study of OX40 agonist ivuxolimab in advanced cancers. Profiled with immunoSEQ multiplex PCR; TCRdb holds only in-frame clones, not every one. This table has around 95,000 clones, under 95% appearing once. The specimen comprised CD4+ or CD8+ T cells sorted from blood, sampled in a trial of the OX40 agonist ivuxolimab. All receptors come from an adult with an advanced solid tumor such as melanoma, head and neck, liver or kidney cancer.

The J gene is TRBJ2-2, the V gene TRBV28; 10 bases match TRBD2. This CDR3 has 15 amino acids. V gave up 8 bases and J gave up 1 base; unmatched junction bases: 4. CDR1 is MDHEN, CDR2 SYDVKM, per germline. The CDR3 protein is CASWRTSGNTGELFF. CDR3 bases: TGTGCCAGCTGGAGGACTAGCGGGAACACCGGGGAGCTGTTTTTT.

The rearrangement links TRBV6-1 to TRBJ1-5, with 7 bases matching TRBD1. The CDR3 totals 14 residues. Germline V gives CDR1 MNHNS, CDR2 SASEGT. Germline trimming cut 5 bases from V and 9 bases from J; bases unmatched to any gene: 10. CDR3 residues: CASSPDQGVGPQHF. For the CDR3, the DNA is TGTGCCAGCAGTCCAGATCAGGGGGTTGGGCCCCAGCATTTT.

The CDR3 spells CASIRERLKFF. The CDR3 DNA reads TGTGCCTCAATAAGGGAGCGTTTAAAGTTCTTC. The chain has TRBV30 and TRBJ2-1, with a weak D call TRBD2 (5 bases). Germline V gene data show CDR1 as GTSNPN and CDR2 as SVGIG (reference sequence). The germline V and J ends were trimmed by 7 bases and 14 bases, with 18 bases remaining between them. The CDR3 is 11 amino acids.

The rearrangement joins TRBV5-1 to TRBJ2-7, with TRBD2 identical over 7 bases. CDR1 is SGHRS and CDR2 is YFSETQ in the germline V gene. The V segment lost 4 bases and the J segment 6 bases; nucleotides outside the gene matches: 7. The CDR3 spans 13 residues. CDR3 region: CASSRDYSREQYF. Written as DNA, the CDR3 is TGCGCCAGCAGCCGGGACTATAGTCGCGAGCAGTACTTC. The full variable domain, with the rest looked up from reference TRBV5-1 and TRBJ2-7, is KAGVTQTPRYLIKTRGQQVTLSCSPISGHRSVSWYQQTPGQGLQFLFEYFSETQRNKGNFPGRFSGRQFSNSRSEMNVSTLELGDSALYLCASSRDYSREQYFGPGTRLTVT.

This chain's CDR3 is CASSHGGSRETQYF. In DNA form, the CDR3 reads TGTGCCAGCAGCCATGGCGGGAGTCGAGAGACCCAGTACTTC. The chain joins TRBV4-2 to TRBJ2-5, with TRBD2 identical over 7 bases. Germline trimming cut 3 bases from V and 4 bases from J; bases unmatched to any gene: 5. In germline, CDR1 is LGHNA, CDR2 YNFKEQ. The length of the CDR3 is 14 residues.

J is TRBJ2-2 and V is TRBV7-2; TRBD2 aligns across 7 bases. Germline CDR1 is SGHTA and CDR2 is FQGNSA. The CDR3 spans 15 residues. The V segment lost 2 bases and the J segment 2 bases; nucleotides outside the gene matches: 2. This CDR3 reads CASSLTGGNTGELFF. CDR3 bases: TGTGCCAGCAGCTTAACGGGGGGAAACACCGGGGAGCTGTTTTTT.

This rearrangement joins TRBV30 to TRBJ1-1; D uncertain. The CDR3 totals 13 residues. Germline assignment: CDR1 GTSNPN and CDR2 SVGIG (reference sequence). The V end lost 3 bases, the J end lost 4 bases, and 12 bases lay between the germline ends. The CDR3 region is CAWRLSEFTEAFF. The CDR3 DNA sequence: TGTGCCTGGAGGTTGAGTGAATTCACTGAAGCTTTCTTT. The full variable domain, with the rest looked up from reference TRBV30 and TRBJ1-1, is SQTIHQWPATLVQPVGSPLSLECTVEGTSNPNLYWYRQAAGRGLQLLFYSVGIGQISSEVPQNLSASRPQDRQFILSSKKLLLSDSGFYLCAWRLSEFTEAFFGQGTRLTVV.

This chain uses TRBV19 with TRBJ2-3; 8 nucleotides line up with TRBD2. This CDR3 contains 15 residues. The junction had 10 bases not matched to a gene; V was cut back by 5 bases and J by 6 bases. CDR1 and CDR2 (germline): LNHDA, SQIVND (reference sequence). The CDR3 region is CASSPSSGSLDTQYF. In DNA form, the CDR3 reads TGTGCCAGTAGTCCCTCAAGCGGGAGTTTGGATACGCAGTATTTT.

The chain employs TRBV6-5 and TRBJ1-2; 8 bases agree with TRBD1. This CDR3 region has 12 residues. Trimming took 5 bases from V and 9 from J; bases not matched to a gene: 5. Germline CDR1 MNHEY, CDR2 SVGAGI. DNA for the CDR3: TGTGCCAGCAGTACTAGACAGGGGAGCTACACCTTC. It yields the protein CASSTRQGSYTF.

The chain joins TRBV6-1 to TRBJ1-1; no clear D. With 7 bases removed from V and 3 bases from J, the gap between germline ends came to 9 bases. The CDR3 consists of 12 residues. The germline CDR1 and CDR2 sequences are MNHNS and SASEGT. The CDR3 spells CASNPLHTEAFF. The DNA of the CDR3 is TGTGCCAGCAATCCGTTACACACTGAAGCTTTCTTT.

The chain is built from TRBV21-1 and TRBJ2-7; TRBD2 is the table's D call and was not checked against the DNA. TRBV21-1 corresponds to a pseudogene. This CDR3 is 18 amino acids long. The CDR3: CASSKASSGRSKRYEQYF. The CDR3 nucleotides read TGTGCCAGCAGCAAAGCTTCTAGCGGGAGGAGTAAGCGGTACGAGCAGTACTTC.

This chain uses TRBV7-2 with TRBJ2-5, with 7 nucleotides matching TRBD2. Trimming at V came to 1 base and at J to 5 bases, leaving 10 bases not matched to a gene. The germline V gene has CDR1 SGHTA and CDR2 FQGNSA. CDR3 size: 16 residues. This chain's CDR3 is CASSLGPAGREETQYF. The CDR3 coding sequence is TGTGCCAGCAGCTTAGGACCGGCAGGGAGGGAGGAGACCCAGTACTTC.

The J gene is TRBJ1-2, the V gene TRBV30; 11 bases map to TRBD1. CDR3 length: 14 residues. Germline lookup yields CDR1 GTSNPN and CDR2 SVGIG (reference sequence). Trimming at V came to 3 bases and at J to 3 bases, leaving 3 bases not matched to a gene. The CDR3 here is CAWRRTGGYYGYTF. The CDR3 nucleotides read TGTGCCTGGAGGCGGACAGGGGGCTACTATGGCTACACCTTC.

V and J are TRBV9 and TRBJ2-3, with 7 positions matching TRBD2. The CDR3 is 15 residues long. The trim removed 0 bases at V and 9 bases at J, leaving 10 bases unmatched. Germline V gene lookup returns CDR1 SGDLS and CDR2 YYNGEE. The CDR3 spells CASSVGWDYLSTQYF. The CDR3 nucleotides are TGTGCCAGCAGCGTAGGCTGGGACTATCTTTCAACGCAGTATTTT.

The chain couples TRBV7-2 to TRBJ1-5, with a weak D call TRBD1 (5 bases). Germline CDR1 and CDR2: SGHTA and FQGNSA. The CDR3 consists of 14 residues. Between the trimmed V and J ends, which lost 4 bases and 3 bases, there was a span of 10 bases. The chain's CDR3 is CASSSRQNNQPQHF. Here the CDR3 DNA reads TGTGCCAGCAGCTCTAGACAGAACAATCAGCCCCAGCATTTT.

V usage is TRBV5-8 and J usage is TRBJ1-4; 12 bases map to TRBD1. CDR1 and CDR2 from the germline V gene are SGHTS and YDEGEE. The V gene end was trimmed by 3 bases and the J gene end by 4 bases; junction bases not matched to a gene: 7. The CDR3 is made up of 17 amino acids. The CDR3 reads CASSSGQGASINEKLFF. The CDR3 DNA follows: TGTGCCAGCAGCTCGGGACAGGGGGCGTCGATTAATGAAAAACTGTTTTTT.

The rearrangement links TRBV6-6 to TRBJ1-1; D not resolved. Trimming left V 4 bases short and J 0 bases short, with 6 bases between. Germline-derived CDR1 and CDR2 are MNHNY and SVGAGI (reference sequence). The CDR3 has 13 residues. The CDR3 bases are TGTGCCAGCAGTTTTCAACTGAACACTGAAGCTTTCTTT. Translated: CASSFQLNTEAFF.

This sequence joins TRBV18 and TRBJ2-5; no clear D. V was pared by 4 bases and J by 2 bases, with 8 bases between. CDR1 and CDR2 (germline): KGHSH, LQKENI. The CDR3 spans 13 residues. CDR3 region: CASSRGSQETQYF. The CDR3 DNA reads TGTGCCAGCTCACGAGGTTCTCAAGAGACCCAGTACTTC. The full variable domain, completed using reference TRBV18 and TRBJ2-5, is NAGVMQNPRHLVRRRGQEARLRCSPMKGHSHVYWYRQLPEEGLKFMVYLQKENIIDESGMPKERFSAEFPKEGPSILRIQQVVRGDSAAYFCASSRGSQETQYFGPGTRLLVL.

The chain is built from TRBV9 and TRBJ2-5, with 12 bases that match TRBD2. This CDR3 spans 17 amino acids. Looked up from germline, CDR1 is SGDLS and CDR2 is YYNGEE. The V gene end was trimmed by 0 bases and the J gene end by 2 bases; junction bases not matched to a gene: 5. The CDR3 spells CASSVGLAGVGQETQYF. CDR3 bases: TGTGCCAGCAGCGTAGGACTAGCGGGAGTTGGGCAAGAGACCCAGTACTTC.

V usage is TRBV7-9 and J usage is TRBJ2-5; 11 nucleotides agree with TRBD1. CDR3 length: 15 amino acids. Germline assignment: CDR1 SEHNR and CDR2 FQNEAQ (reference sequence). V dropped 7 bases and J dropped 2; count of bases not matched to a gene: 6. The DNA of the CDR3 is TGTGCCAGCACCGTTGGGACAGGGGGTCAAGAGACCCAGTACTTC. Protein: CASTVGTGGQETQYF.

The rearrangement uses TRBV19 and TRBJ1-5, with 9 bases that match TRBD1. Germline loops: CDR1 LNHDA, CDR2 SQIVND (reference sequence). Trimming at V came to 6 bases and at J to 5 bases, leaving 17 bases not matched to a gene. This CDR3 has 18 amino acids. CDR3 in amino acids: CASRTPSSDRGIYQPQHF. Here the CDR3 DNA reads TGTGCCAGTAGGACCCCCTCCTCGGACAGGGGCATATATCAGCCCCAGCATTTT. The whole variable domain, filled in from reference TRBV19 and TRBJ1-5, reads DGGITQSPKYLFRKEGQNVTLSCEQNLNHDAMYWYRQDPGQGLRLIYYSQIVNDFQKGDIAEGYSVSREKKESFPLTVTSAQKNPTAFYLCASRTPSSDRGIYQPQHFGDGTRLSIL.

Only one count was recorded for this clone. This chain joins TRBV11-3 and TRBJ2-1; unclear D gene. The V gene's germline CDR1 is SGHNT and CDR2 YENEEA. The germline V and J ends were trimmed by 1 base and 5 bases, with 6 bases remaining between them. CDR3 length equals 13 residues. The CDR3 DNA reads TGTGCCAGCAGCTTAGGCCTAGACAATGAGCAGTTCTTC. Its translation: CASSLGLDNEQFF.

The genes are TRBV18 and TRBJ1-1; TRBD1 might be the D (5 bases). The V and J ends lost 3 bases and 4 bases respectively, with 9 bases between them. CDR1 KGHSH and CDR2 LQKENI come from the germline V gene. The CDR3 runs to 13 residues. CDR3 sequence reads: CASSPGELTEAFF. CDR3 bases: TGTGCCAGCTCACCGGGGGAGCTCACTGAAGCTTTCTTT.

The rearrangement links TRBV6-4 to TRBJ2-3; 8 nucleotides line up with TRBD2. Germline V CDR1 and CDR2: MRHNA, SNTAGT. This CDR3 is built from 15 residues. The trim removed 4 bases at V and 7 bases at J, leaving 10 bases unmatched. CDR3 amino acids: CASSAISGRGYTQYF. The CDR3 region has the DNA TGTGCCAGCAGTGCCATAAGCGGGAGAGGATATACGCAGTATTTT.

This chain connects TRBV11-3 to TRBJ1-1, with no clear D. Germline V CDR1 and CDR2: SGHNT, YENEEA. This CDR3 comprises 16 residues. V lost 0 bases and J lost 5, with 16 bases in between. The DNA for the CDR3 is TGTGCCAGCAGCTTAGAGGGCCCGAATCAAACTACTGAAGCTTTCTTT. This translates into CASSLEGPNQTTEAFF.

The chain is built from TRBV28 and TRBJ2-1, with D perhaps assigned TRBD1 or TRBD2 (5 bases each). Germline CDR1 is MDHEN and CDR2 is SYDVKM. The CDR3 contains 11 residues. Between the trimmed V and J ends, which lost 5 bases and 12 bases, there was a span of 11 bases. DNA of the CDR3: TGTGCCAGCAGTGTCCGGGACGGGCAGTTCTTC. It encodes CASSVRDGQFF.

V is TRBV5-1 and J is TRBJ2-1, with D unresolved. From germline, CDR1 is SGHRS and CDR2 YFSETQ. Trimming pared 5 bases from V and 8 bases from J, leaving 14 bases between. This CDR3 is 13 amino acids long. The CDR3 nucleotides are TGCGCCAGCAGGGTAGGGATTGGGGATGAGCAGTTCTTC. Its protein is CASRVGIGDEQFF.

V is TRBV6-5 and J is TRBJ1-6, with TRBD1 identical over 10 bases. Per germline, CDR1 MNHEY and CDR2 SVGAGI. Trimming at V came to 4 bases and at J to 7 bases, leaving 1 base not matched to a gene. This CDR3 contains 14 residues. CDR3 coding DNA: TGTGCCAGCAGTTGGGGACAGGGGAATTCACCCCTCCACTTT. Amino acids: CASSWGQGNSPLHF.

The CDR3 DNA reads as TGTGCCAGCAGCTTAGTCGGACTAGCGCTCACCGGGGAGCTGTTTTTT. It is translated as CASSLVGLALTGELFF. The chain couples TRBV7-2 to TRBJ2-2; TRBD2 matches at 9 bases. Germline V CDR1 and CDR2: SGHTA, FQGNSA. The length of the CDR3 is 16 residues. Trimming at V came to 1 base and at J to 4 bases, leaving 4 bases not matched to a gene. The full variable domain, in which reference TRBV7-2 and TRBJ2-2 provide the parts outside the CDR3, is GAGVSQSPSNKVTEKGKDVELRCDPISGHTALYWYRQSLGQGLEFLIYFQGNSAPDKSGLPSDRFSAERTGGSVSTLTIQRTQQEDSAVYLCASSLVGLALTGELFFGEGSRLTVL.

This clone was observed once. The chain links TRBV6-1 to TRBJ2-1; the match to TRBD2 covers 7 bases. The CDR3 length is 12 residues. Trimming at V came to 7 bases and at J to 4 bases, leaving 1 base not matched to a gene. The germline V gene has CDR1 MNHNS and CDR2 SASEGT. The CDR3 DNA is TGTGCCAGCACGCGGGAGTACAATGAGCAGTTCTTC. It is translated as CASTREYNEQFF.

As DNA, the CDR3 is TGTGCCAGCACCCTCCCGAGCTCCTACAATGAGCAGTTCTTC. Translated, it gives CASTLPSSYNEQFF. This sequence joins TRBV7-1 and TRBJ2-1, with D hard to call. TRBV7-1 is an ORF, with its function uncertain. Trimming took 7 bases from V and 0 from J, leaving 10 bases between them. The CDR3 totals 14 residues.